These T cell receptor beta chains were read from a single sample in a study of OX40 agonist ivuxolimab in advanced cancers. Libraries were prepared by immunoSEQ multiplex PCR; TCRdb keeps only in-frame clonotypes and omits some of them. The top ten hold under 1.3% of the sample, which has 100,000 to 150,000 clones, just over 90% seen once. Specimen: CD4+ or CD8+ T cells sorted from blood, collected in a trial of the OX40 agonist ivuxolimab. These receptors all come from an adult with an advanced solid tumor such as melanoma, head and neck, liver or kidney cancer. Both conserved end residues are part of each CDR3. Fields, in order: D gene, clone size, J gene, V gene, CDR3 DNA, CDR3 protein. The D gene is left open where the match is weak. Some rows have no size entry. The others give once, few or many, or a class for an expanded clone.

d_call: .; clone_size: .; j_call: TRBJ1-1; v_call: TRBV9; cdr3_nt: TGTGCCAGCAGCGTACACCCTGAGGGCACTGAAGCTTTCTTT; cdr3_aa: CASSVHPEGTEAFF
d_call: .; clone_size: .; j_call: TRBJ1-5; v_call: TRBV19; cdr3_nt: TGTGCCAGTAGTACCAAGACCCATAGCAGTCAGCCCCAGCATTTT; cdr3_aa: CASSTKTHSSQPQHF
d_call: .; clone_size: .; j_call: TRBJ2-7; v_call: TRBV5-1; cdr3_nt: TGCGCCAGCCAACAGGGCGGGTTAGCCTACGAGCAGTACTTC; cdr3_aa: CASQQGGLAYEQYF
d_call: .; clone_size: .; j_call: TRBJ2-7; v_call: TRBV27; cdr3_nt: TGTGCCAGCAGTTTATTAGGTGTGTTGGGACGTTACGAGCAGTACTTC; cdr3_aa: CASSLLGVLGRYEQYF
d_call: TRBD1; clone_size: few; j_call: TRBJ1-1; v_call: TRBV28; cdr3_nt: TGTGCCAGCAGCCCATCCGGGACAGGGAACACTGAAGCTTTCTTT; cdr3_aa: CASSPSGTGNTEAFF
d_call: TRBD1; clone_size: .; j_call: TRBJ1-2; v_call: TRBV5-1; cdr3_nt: TGCGCCAGCAGCTCGGACAGGACCGCCTGGGGCTACACCTTC; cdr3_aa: CASSSDRTAWGYTF
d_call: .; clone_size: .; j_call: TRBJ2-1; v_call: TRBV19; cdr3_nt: TGTGCCAGTAGTATGTCTGATACAGCAATTCTGGGCGATGAGCAGTTCTTC; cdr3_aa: CASSMSDTAILGDEQFF
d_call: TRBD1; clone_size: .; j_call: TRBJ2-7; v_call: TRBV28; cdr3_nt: TGTGCCAGCACCCTAGGAGGGGGACAGGGTCGGGAGCAGTACTTC; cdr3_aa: CASTLGGGQGREQYF
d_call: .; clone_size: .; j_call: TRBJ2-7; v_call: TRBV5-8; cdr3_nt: TGTGCCAGCACCCAGAGTCCTCCGCCCACCTACGAGCAGTACTTC; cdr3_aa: CASTQSPPPTYEQYF
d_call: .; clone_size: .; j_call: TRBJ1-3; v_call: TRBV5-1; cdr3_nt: TGCGCCAGCAGCTTGGAGGGTGGCACCATATATTTT; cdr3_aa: CASSLEGGTIYF
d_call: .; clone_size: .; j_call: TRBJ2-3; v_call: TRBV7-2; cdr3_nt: TGTGCCAGCAGCCCGCAGGGCACAGATACGCAGTATTTT; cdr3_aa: CASSPQGTDTQYF
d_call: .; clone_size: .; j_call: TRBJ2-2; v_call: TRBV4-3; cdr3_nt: TGCGCCAGCAGCCAAGAAGAGTATACCGGGGAGCTGTTTTTT; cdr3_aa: CASSQEEYTGELFF
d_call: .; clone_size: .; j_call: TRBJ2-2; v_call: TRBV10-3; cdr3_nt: TGTGCCATCAGTGAGTCTGTGGGCACCGGGGAGCTGTTTTTT; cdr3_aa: CAISESVGTGELFF
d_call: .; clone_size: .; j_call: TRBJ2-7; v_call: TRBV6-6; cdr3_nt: TGTGCCAGCAGCCTTCTTTCCTACGAGCAGTACTTC; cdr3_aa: CASSLLSYEQYF
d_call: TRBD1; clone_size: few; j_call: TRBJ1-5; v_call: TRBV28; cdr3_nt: TGTGCCAGCAGTTCCGGACAGGGGGGCCAGCATTTT; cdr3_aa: CASSSGQGGQHF
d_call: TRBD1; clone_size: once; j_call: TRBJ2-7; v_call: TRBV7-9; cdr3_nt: TGTGCCAGCAGCCATCCCGGGACAGGGTACGAGCAGTACTTC; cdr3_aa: CASSHPGTGYEQYF
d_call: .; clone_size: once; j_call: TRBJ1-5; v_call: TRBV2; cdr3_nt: TGTGCCAGCTCAGCCCGCGACGGTAGCAATCAGCCCCAGCATTTT; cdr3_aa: CASSARDGSNQPQHF
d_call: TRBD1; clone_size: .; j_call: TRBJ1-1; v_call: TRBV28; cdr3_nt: TGTGCCAGCAGACTGGACAGGGGAAAGTGGAACACTGAAGCTTTCTTT; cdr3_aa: CASRLDRGKWNTEAFF
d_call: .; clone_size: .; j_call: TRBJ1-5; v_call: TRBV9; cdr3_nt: TGTGCCAGCAGCGTCCGACGGGGGGGTAATCAGCCCCAGCATTTT; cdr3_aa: CASSVRRGGNQPQHF
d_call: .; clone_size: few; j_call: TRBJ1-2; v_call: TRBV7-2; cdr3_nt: TGTGCCAGCAGCTCTACGACAGGCTCTGGCTACACCTTC; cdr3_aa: CASSSTTGSGYTF
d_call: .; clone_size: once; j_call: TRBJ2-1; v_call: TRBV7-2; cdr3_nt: TGTGCCAGCAGCGCCTCGTTTTTTGAGCAGTTCTTC; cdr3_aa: CASSASFFEQFF
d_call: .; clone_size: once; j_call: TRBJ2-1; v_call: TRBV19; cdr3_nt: TGTGCCAGTAGTACCCGGCTGGGGCCTGAGCAGTTCTTC; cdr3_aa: CASSTRLGPEQFF
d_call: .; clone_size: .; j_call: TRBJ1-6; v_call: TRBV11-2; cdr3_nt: TGTGCCAGCAGCCTTCCCAGGGCCGGGAATTCACCCCTCCACTTT; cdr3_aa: CASSLPRAGNSPLHF